These 18 T cell receptor beta chains were sequenced from one sample in a study of T cell clonality in common variable immunodeficiency. The data were produced by immunoSEQ multiplex PCR, yet TCRdb's version contains in-frame clones alone and is incomplete. The sample yields 40,000 to 55,000 clones, without any singletons. Sample: peripheral blood mononuclear cells. The source is a person aged 18 to 75 in good health.

Of note for this clone: Read data end 3 residues before the CDR3 end; the end is taken from the germline J gene. J is TRBJ1-5 and V is TRBV10-2; possibly TRBD1 for D (5 bases). The CDR3 extends over 14 amino acids. Germline V gene data show CDR1 as WSHSY and CDR2 as SAAADI. V was pared by 2 bases and J by 3 bases, with 8 bases between. This CDR3 is CASSEGGDNQPQHF. CDR3 DNA, as far as it was read: TGCGCCAGCAGTGAGGGAGGGGACAATCAGCCC.

This clone has ten or more counts. The observed sequence ends 3 residues before the CDR3 terminus, with the missing tail filled in from the germline J gene. The gene calls are TRBV20-1 and TRBJ2-3, with TRBD1 matching 7 bases. This CDR3 region has 12 residues. Germline loops: CDR1 DFQATT, CDR2 SNEGSKA (reference sequence). The DNA read from the CDR3 is TGCAGTGCAAAGACAGGGAAAGAGACG. Protein: CSAKTGKET. The CDR3, in full, reads CSAKTGKETQYF.

Ten or more counts support this clone. The sequenced fragment ends 3 residues before the CDR3 boundary, so the rest is inferred from the germline J gene. This sequence joins TRBV9 and TRBJ1-3; possibly TRBD1 for D (6 bases). Germline assignment: CDR1 SGDLS and CDR2 YYNGEE. The V end lost 3 bases, the J end lost 4 bases, and 14 bases lay between the germline ends. CDR3 length equals 15 residues. The CDR3 is CASSGPWGLGNTIYF. The DNA read from the CDR3 is TGTGCCAGCAGCGGTCCGTGGGGGCTCGGAAACACC.

The sample holds many counts of this clone. Sequencing ends 3 residues short of the CDR3 end; the germline J gene provides the rest. The chain has TRBV18 and TRBJ2-7; TRBD1 matches at 7 bases. J was trimmed by 6 bases and V by 4 bases; bases with no gene match: 9. This CDR3 contains 14 residues. The germline V gene encodes CDR1 KGHSH and CDR2 LQKENI. CDR3 residues: CASSLRTGAAEQYF. The part of the CDR3 DNA that was read is TGTGCCAGCTCACTTCGTACAGGGGCGGCCGAG.

This clone was counted many times. Read data end 3 residues before the CDR3 end; the end is taken from the germline J gene. V and J are TRBV7-8 and TRBJ2-4; the D gene is possibly TRBD1 (7 bases). Looked up from germline, CDR1 is SGHVS and CDR2 is FQNEAQ. Trimming shortened V by 5 bases and J by 5 bases, and 16 bases separated the two germline ends. The CDR3 totals 15 residues. CDR3 sequence: CASSHQGGRENIQYF. The DNA read from the CDR3 is TGTGCCAGCAGCCACCAGGGGGGTAGGGAAAACATT.

This clone was counted at least ten times. The read ends 3 residues before the CDR3 terminus; that terminus is restored from the germline J gene. This chain joins TRBV5-4 and TRBJ2-1, with 9 bases aligning to TRBD2. The CDR3 is 14 amino acids. CDR1 and CDR2 from the germline V gene are SGHNT and YYREEE (reference sequence). The J segment lost 7 bases and the V segment lost 4 bases, leaving 6 bases of the junction unmatched. The CDR3 DNA, read in part, is TGTGCCAGCAGCGTGCGGGGGGGGGAGAATGAG. It is translated as CASSVRGGENE. From start to end, the CDR3 is CASSVRGGENEQFF.

A remark on this clone: The read gets to within 3 residues of the CDR3 end, and the germline J gene fills in the rest. J is TRBJ2-5 and V is TRBV10-2; TRBD2 is a possible D gene (6 bases). V shed 7 bases and J shed 1 base, with 7 bases lying between them. Germline V gene lookup returns CDR1 WSHSY and CDR2 SAAADI. The CDR3 runs 12 residues. The CDR3 bases that were read are TGCGCCAGCACGGGGGTCCAAGAGACC. Its translation is CASTGVQET. The whole CDR3 sequence is CASTGVQETQYF.

The table lists this clone with many counts. The part of the CDR3 DNA that was read is TGTGCCATCAGTGAGTCGAGGGATACG. Translating gives CAISESRDT. The CDR3 reads in full as CAISESRDTQYF. The chain joins TRBV10-3 to TRBJ2-3; D remains ambiguous. The DNA ends 3 residues before the CDR3 does, and the rest of the CDR3 is filled in from the germline J gene. The CDR3 totals 12 residues. Per germline, CDR1 ENHRY and CDR2 SYGVKD. Trimming left V 0 bases short and J 6 bases short, with 4 bases between.

This clone was seen many times. The CDR3 end falls 3 residues outside the read, so it is completed with the germline J gene. This chain links TRBV5-4 with TRBJ2-2; 8 nucleotides match TRBD2. V was clipped by 4 bases and J by 6 bases; unmatched bases: 5. The CDR3 covers 14 residues. Germline loops: CDR1 SGHNT, CDR2 YYREEE (reference sequence). The CDR3 spells CASSIAGGAGELFF. Partial CDR3 DNA: TGTGCCAGCAGCATCGCCGGGGGGGCCGGGGAG.

This clone came up many times. The CDR3 region is CARGPQGNYGYTF. CDR3 DNA, as far as it was read: TGTGCCAGGGGGCCTCAGGGTAACTATGGC. The chain links TRBV2 to TRBJ1-2, with a tentative D call TRBD1 (5 bases). The read terminates 3 residues ahead of where the CDR3 ends, so the germline J gene completes it. V lost 9 bases, J lost 1 base, and 12 bases lay in between. CDR1 is SNHLY, CDR2 FYNNEI, per germline. This CDR3 spans 13 amino acids.

This clone was detected ten times or more. The read terminates 3 residues ahead of where the CDR3 ends, so the germline J gene completes it. The chain couples TRBV7-8 to TRBJ2-7, with 8 bases matching TRBD1. The CDR3 spans 15 residues. V shed 5 bases, J shed 2 bases, and the junction held 8 bases outside the gene matches. CDR1 and CDR2 from the germline V gene are SGHVS and FQNEAQ. CDR3 sequence reads: CASSATGTGTYEQYF. CDR3 DNA (partial): TGTGCCAGCAGCGCGACAGGGACAGGCACCTACGAG. Variable domain in full (rest from reference TRBV7-8 and TRBJ2-7): GAGVSQSPRYKVAKRGQDVALRCDPISGHVSLFWYQQALGQGPEFLTYFQNEAQLDKSGLPSDRFFAERPEGSVSTLKIQRTQQEDSAVYLCASSATGTGTYEQYFGPGTRLTVT.

This clone was seen repeatedly, ten times or more. The read is 3 residues too short to cover the CDR3 end, so that end is filled in from the germline J gene. The rearrangement joins TRBV2 to TRBJ1-5; no clear D. V lost 1 base to trimming and J lost 7 bases, with 11 bases between them. The CDR3 is 14 residues long. Germline V lookup: CDR1 SNHLY, CDR2 FYNNEI. The CDR3 loop reads CASSEDRLSQPQHF. Partial CDR3 DNA: TGTGCCAGCAGTGAAGACCGACTTTCCCAGCCC. Variable domain in full (rest from reference TRBV2 and TRBJ1-5): EPEVTQTPSHQVTQMGQEVILRCVPISNHLYFYWYRQILGQKVEFLVSFYNNEISEKSEIFDDQFSVERPDGSNFTLKIRSTKLEDSAMYFCASSEDRLSQPQHFGDGTRLSIL.

This clone has a count of ten or more. The CDR3 end is not reached by the read, which stops 3 residues before it; the germline J gene fills it in. The chain joins TRBV5-4 to TRBJ1-2, with a possible D match to TRBD1 (6 bases). Germline V lookup: CDR1 SGHNT, CDR2 YYREEE (reference sequence). Trimming cost V 4 bases and J 2 bases, with 9 bases left between them. There are 13 residues in the CDR3. The CDR3 sequence: CASSADRNYGYTF. The part of the CDR3 DNA that was read is TGTGCCAGCAGCGCGGACAGAAACTATGGC.

With regard to this clone: The read stops 3 residues short of the end of the CDR3; the missing end is completed from the germline J gene. The V and J genes are TRBV10-2 and TRBJ2-7, with 8 bases fitting TRBD1. This CDR3 has 15 residues. Trimming took 6 bases from V and 4 from J; bases not matched to a gene: 11. The germline V gene has CDR1 WSHSY and CDR2 SAAADI. CDR3 region: CASRLPGTGGYEQYF. The sequenced CDR3 bases are TGCGCCAGCAGGCTACCCGGGACAGGCGGATACGAG.

In its sample, this clone was seen many times. The read ends 3 residues before the CDR3 terminus; that terminus is restored from the germline J gene. The rearrangement uses TRBV5-4 and TRBJ2-7; D is possibly TRBD1 (6 bases). Trimming left V 0 bases short and J 0 bases short, with 10 bases between. Germline CDR1 is SGHNT and CDR2 is YYREEE (reference sequence). The CDR3 totals 15 residues. CDR3 bases read: TGTGCCAGCAGCTTGGGCAGGGGCCTCTCCTACGAG. Its translation is CASSLGRGLSYE. The full CDR3 is CASSLGRGLSYEQYF.

This clone was observed at least ten times. The CDR3 is cut off 3 residues early in the read; its end comes from the germline J gene. The chain joins TRBV5-3 to TRBJ2-7, with 11 positions matching TRBD2. TRBV5-3 is filed as an ORF, its function uncertain. The CDR3 has 17 amino acids. The J segment lost 3 bases and the V segment lost 0 bases, leaving 8 bases of the junction unmatched. CDR3 residues: CARSLASLAGGYYEQYF. The CDR3 bases that were read are TGTGCCAGAAGCTTGGCGTCCCTAGCGGGGGGATACTACGAG.

In its sample, this clone was seen many times. The read falls 3 residues short of the CDR3 end, and the missing part is taken from the germline J gene. The genes are TRBV19 and TRBJ1-1; 9 bases fit TRBD1. The CDR3 sequence is 15 residues long. The V segment lost 5 bases and the J segment 5 bases; nucleotides outside the gene matches: 9. CDR1 and CDR2 from the germline V gene are LNHDA and SQIVND (reference sequence). The sequenced part of the CDR3 DNA is TGTGCCAGTAGTCTCCCTCGGACAGGGGTAACTGAA. Amino acid sequence: CASSLPRTGVTE. The entire CDR3 sequence reads CASSLPRTGVTEAFF.

This clone was counted ten times or more. The CDR3 end is not reached by the read, which stops 3 residues before it; the germline J gene fills it in. The rearrangement joins TRBV14 to TRBJ2-2; maybe TRBD2 (5 bases). Trimming pared 1 base from V and 5 bases from J, leaving 11 bases between. The CDR3 contains 15 residues. Germline V gene lookup returns CDR1 SGHDN and CDR2 FVKESK. The CDR3 DNA, read in part, is TGTGCCAGCAGCCAAGTTACCCGAGGGACCGGGGAG. This gives the protein CASSQVTRGTGE. The full CDR3 reads CASSQVTRGTGELFF.